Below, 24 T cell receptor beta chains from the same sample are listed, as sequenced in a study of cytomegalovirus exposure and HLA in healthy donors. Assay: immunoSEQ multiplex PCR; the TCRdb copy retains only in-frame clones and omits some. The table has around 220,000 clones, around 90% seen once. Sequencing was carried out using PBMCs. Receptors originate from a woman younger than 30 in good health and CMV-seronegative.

DNA for the CDR3: TGTGCCAGCAGCTCTTACTCCACCTCCTACAATGAGCAGTTCTTC. Residues: CASSSYSTSYNEQFF. V is TRBV7-2 and J is TRBJ2-1, with D unclear. CDR3 size: 15 residues. The germline V and J ends were trimmed by 4 bases and 0 bases, with 10 bases remaining between them. Per the germline V gene, CDR1 is SGHTA and CDR2 is FQGNSA. Complete variable domain (other parts from reference TRBV7-2 and TRBJ2-1): GAGVSQSPSNKVTEKGKDVELRCDPISGHTALYWYRQSLGQGLEFLIYFQGNSAPDKSGLPSDRFSAERTGGSVSTLTIQRTQQEDSAVYLCASSSYSTSYNEQFFGPGTRLTVL.

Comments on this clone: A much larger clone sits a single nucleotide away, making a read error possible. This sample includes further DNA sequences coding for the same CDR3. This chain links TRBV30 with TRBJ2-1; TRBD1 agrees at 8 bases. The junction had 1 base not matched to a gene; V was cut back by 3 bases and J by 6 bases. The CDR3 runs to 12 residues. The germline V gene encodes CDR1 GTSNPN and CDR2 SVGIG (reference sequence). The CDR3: CAWSGTGNEQFF. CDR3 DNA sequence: TGTGCCTGGAGCGGGACAGGCAATGAGCAGTTCTTC.

CDR3 sequence (DNA): TGCGCCAGCAGCCCCGGGACTGGCGGGTACGAGCAGTACTTC. Its protein is CASSPGTGGYEQYF. The chain recombines TRBV5-1 with TRBJ2-7, with D tentatively TRBD2 (6 bases). Germline V gene sequence: CDR1 SGHRS, CDR2 YFSETQ. V was trimmed by 4 bases and J by 4 bases, leaving 15 bases between them. This CDR3 has 14 amino acids. Together with reference TRBV5-1 and TRBJ2-7, the CDR3 gives the full variable domain: KAGVTQTPRYLIKTRGQQVTLSCSPISGHRSVSWYQQTPGQGLQFLFEYFSETQRNKGNFPGRFSGRQFSNSRSEMNVSTLELGDSALYLCASSPGTGGYEQYFGPGTRLTVT.

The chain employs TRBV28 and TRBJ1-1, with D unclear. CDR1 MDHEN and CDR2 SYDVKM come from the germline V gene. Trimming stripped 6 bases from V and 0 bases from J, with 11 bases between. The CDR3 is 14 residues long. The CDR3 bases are TGTGCCAGCAGAAAACAGAACATGAACACTGAAGCTTTCTTT. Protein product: CASRKQNMNTEAFF. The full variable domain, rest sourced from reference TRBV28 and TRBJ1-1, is DVKVTQSSRYLVKRTGEKVFLECVQDMDHENMFWYRQDPGLGLRLIYFSYDVKMKEKGDIPEGYSVSREKKERFSLILESASTNQTSMYLCASRKQNMNTEAFFGQGTRLTVV.

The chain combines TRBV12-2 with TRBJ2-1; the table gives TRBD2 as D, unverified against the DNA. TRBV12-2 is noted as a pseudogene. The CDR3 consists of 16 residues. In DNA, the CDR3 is TGTGCAAGTCGCTCATTCCGCCAGCGGGTACACAATGAGCAGTTCTTC. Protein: CASRSFRQRVHNEQFF.

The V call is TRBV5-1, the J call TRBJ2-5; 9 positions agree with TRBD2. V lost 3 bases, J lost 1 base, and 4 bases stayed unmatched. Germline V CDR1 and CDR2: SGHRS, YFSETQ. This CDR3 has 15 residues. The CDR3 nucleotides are TGCGCCAGCAGCTCGGCGGGAGGGCCCCAAGAGACCCAGTACTTC. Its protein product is CASSSAGGPQETQYF.

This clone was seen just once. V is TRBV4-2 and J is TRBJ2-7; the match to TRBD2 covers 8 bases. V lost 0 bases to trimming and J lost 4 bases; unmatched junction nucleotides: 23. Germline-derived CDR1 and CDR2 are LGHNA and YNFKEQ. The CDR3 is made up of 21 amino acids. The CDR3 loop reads CASSQEKGTSGGAGISYEQYF. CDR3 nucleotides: TGTGCCAGCAGCCAAGAGAAGGGAACTAGCGGAGGGGCGGGTATCTCGTACGAGCAGTACTTC.

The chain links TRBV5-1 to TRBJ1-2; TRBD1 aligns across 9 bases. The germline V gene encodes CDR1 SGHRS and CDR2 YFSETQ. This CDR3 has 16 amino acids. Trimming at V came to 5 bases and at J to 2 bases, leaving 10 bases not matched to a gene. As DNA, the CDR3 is TGCGCCAGCAGGGGGACAGGGACGACGACAAACTATGGCTACACCTTC. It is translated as CASRGTGTTTNYGYTF. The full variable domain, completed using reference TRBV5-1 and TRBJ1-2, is KAGVTQTPRYLIKTRGQQVTLSCSPISGHRSVSWYQQTPGQGLQFLFEYFSETQRNKGNFPGRFSGRQFSNSRSEMNVSTLELGDSALYLCASRGTGTTTNYGYTFGSGTRLTVV.

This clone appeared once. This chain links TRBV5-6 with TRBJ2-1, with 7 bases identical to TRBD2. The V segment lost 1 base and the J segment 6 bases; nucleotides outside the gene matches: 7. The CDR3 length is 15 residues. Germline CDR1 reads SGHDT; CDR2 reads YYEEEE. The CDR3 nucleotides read TGTGCCAGCAGCTTGCGTCTAGCGGAGCTCAATGAGCAGTTCTTC. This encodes CASSLRLAELNEQFF.

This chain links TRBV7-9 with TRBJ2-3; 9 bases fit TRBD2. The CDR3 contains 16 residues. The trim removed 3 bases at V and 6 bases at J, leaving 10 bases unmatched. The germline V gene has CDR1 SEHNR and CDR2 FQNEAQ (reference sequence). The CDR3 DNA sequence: TGTGCCAGCAGCTTTTGGACTAGCGACGGGTTGGATACGCAGTATTTT. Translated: CASSFWTSDGLDTQYF.

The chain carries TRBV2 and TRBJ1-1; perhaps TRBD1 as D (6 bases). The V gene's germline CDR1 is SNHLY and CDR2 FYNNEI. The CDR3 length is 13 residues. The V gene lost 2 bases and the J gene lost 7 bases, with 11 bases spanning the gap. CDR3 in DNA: TGTGCCAGCAGTGAATCGGGGGGCGGTGAAGCTTTCTTT. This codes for CASSESGGGEAFF.

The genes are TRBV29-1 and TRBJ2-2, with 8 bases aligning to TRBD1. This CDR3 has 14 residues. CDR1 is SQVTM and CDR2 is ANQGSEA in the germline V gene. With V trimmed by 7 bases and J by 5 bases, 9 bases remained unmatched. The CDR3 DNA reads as TGCAGCGCACGGACAGGGATGAGAACCGGGGAGCTGTTTTTT. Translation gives CSARTGMRTGELFF.

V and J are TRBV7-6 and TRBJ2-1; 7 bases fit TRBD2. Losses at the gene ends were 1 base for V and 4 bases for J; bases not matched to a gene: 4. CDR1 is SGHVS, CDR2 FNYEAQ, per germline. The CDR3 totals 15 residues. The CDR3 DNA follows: TGTGCCAGCAGCTTAGTAGCGGGCGTATACAATGAGCAGTTCTTC. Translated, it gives CASSLVAGVYNEQFF.

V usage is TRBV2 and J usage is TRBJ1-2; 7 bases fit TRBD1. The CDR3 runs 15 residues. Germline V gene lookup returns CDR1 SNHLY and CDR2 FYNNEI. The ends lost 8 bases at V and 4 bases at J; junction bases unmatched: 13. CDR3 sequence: CASLALGQATYGYTF. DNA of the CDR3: TGTGCCAGCCTAGCGCTAGGACAGGCGACCTATGGCTACACCTTC.

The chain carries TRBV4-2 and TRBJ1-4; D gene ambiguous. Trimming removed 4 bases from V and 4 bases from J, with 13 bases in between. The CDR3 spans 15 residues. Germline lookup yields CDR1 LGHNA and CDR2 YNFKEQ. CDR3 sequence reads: CASSPGTRDNEKLFF. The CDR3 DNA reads TGTGCCAGCAGCCCCGGTACGCGGGATAATGAAAAACTGTTTTTT.

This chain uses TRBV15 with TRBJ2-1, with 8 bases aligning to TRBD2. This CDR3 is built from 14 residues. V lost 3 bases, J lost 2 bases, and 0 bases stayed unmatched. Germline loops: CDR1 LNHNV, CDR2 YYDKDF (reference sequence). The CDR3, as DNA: TGTGCCACCAGCAGTAGCGGGACCTACAATGAGCAGTTCTTC. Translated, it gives CATSSSGTYNEQFF.

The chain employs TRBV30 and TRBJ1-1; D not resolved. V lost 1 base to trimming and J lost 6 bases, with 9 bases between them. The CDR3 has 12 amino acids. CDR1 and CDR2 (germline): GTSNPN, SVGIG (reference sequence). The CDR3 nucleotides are TGTGCCTGGAGTGAATCGGGTCCTGAAGCTTTCTTT. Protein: CAWSESGPEAFF.

Written as DNA, the CDR3 is TGTGCCAGCAGTTACTCTCTAGCCCGAGGTGGTTACGAGCAGTACTTC. This sequence encodes CASSYSLARGGYEQYF. The gene calls are TRBV6-6 and TRBJ2-7, with a tentative D call TRBD2 (5 bases). The CDR3 length is 16 residues. Germline V gives CDR1 MNHNY, CDR2 SVGAGI (reference sequence). The V end was cut by 0 bases, the J end by 4 bases, with 16 bases between.

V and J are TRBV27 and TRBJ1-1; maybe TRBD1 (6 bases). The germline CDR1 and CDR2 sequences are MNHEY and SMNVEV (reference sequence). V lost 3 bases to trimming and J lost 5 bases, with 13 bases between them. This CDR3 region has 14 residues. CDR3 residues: CASSLTGPQTEAFF. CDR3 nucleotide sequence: TGTGCCAGCAGTTTGACAGGTCCTCAAACTGAAGCTTTCTTT.

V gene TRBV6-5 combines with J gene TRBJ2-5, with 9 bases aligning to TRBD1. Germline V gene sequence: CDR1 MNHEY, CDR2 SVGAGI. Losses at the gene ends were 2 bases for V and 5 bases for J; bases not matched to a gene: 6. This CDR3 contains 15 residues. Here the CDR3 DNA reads TGTGCCAGCAGTTACGGGACAGGGAGATTTGAGACCCAGTACTTC. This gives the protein CASSYGTGRFETQYF.

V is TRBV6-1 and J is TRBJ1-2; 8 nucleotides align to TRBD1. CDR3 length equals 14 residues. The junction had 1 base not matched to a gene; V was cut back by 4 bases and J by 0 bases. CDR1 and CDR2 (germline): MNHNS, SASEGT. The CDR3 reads CASSADRANYGYTF. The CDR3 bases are TGTGCCAGCAGTGCGGACAGGGCTAACTATGGCTACACCTTC.

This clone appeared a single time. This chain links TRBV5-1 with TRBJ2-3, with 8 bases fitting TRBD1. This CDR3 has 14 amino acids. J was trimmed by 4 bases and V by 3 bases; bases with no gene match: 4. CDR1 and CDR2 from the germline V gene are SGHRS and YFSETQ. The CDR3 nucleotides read TGCGCCAGCAGCTCCGGACAGGGTGCAGATACGCAGTATTTT. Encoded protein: CASSSGQGADTQYF.

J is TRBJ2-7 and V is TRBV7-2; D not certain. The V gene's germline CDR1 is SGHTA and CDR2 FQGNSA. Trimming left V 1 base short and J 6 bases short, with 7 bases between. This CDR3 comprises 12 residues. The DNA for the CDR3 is TGTGCCAGCAGCTTAGATAATATCGAGCAGTACTTC. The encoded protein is CASSLDNIEQYF.

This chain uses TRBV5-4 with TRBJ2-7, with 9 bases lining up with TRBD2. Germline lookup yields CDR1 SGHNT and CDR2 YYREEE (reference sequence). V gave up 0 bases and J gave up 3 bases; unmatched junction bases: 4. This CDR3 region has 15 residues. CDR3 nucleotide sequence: TGTGCCAGCAGCTTGGCCGCGGGAGGGAGCTACGAGCAGTACTTC. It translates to CASSLAAGGSYEQYF. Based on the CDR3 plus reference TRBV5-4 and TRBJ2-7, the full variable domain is ETGVTQSPTHLIKTRGQQVTLRCSSQSGHNTVSWYQQALGQGPQFIFQYYREEENGRGNFPPRFSGLQFPNYSSELNVNALELDDSALYLCASSLAAGGSYEQYFGPGTRLTVT.